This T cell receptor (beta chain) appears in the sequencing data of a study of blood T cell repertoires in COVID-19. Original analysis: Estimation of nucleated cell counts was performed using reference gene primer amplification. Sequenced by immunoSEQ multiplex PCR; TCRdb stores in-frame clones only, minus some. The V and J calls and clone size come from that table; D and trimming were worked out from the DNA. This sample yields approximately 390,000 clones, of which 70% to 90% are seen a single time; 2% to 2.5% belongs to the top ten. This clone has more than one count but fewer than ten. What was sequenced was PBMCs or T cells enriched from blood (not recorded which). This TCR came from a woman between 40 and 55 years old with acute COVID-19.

The CDR3 nucleotides are TGTGCCAGCAGCGGGGTAGTAGCGGGGCCCTGGGGTGGCACAGATACGCAGTATTTT. Translation: CASSGVVAGPWGGTDTQYF. The chain uses TRBV7-9 and TRBJ2-3, with 8 bases aligning to TRBD2. This CDR3 has 19 amino acids. Germline CDR1 is SEHNR and CDR2 is FQNEAQ (reference sequence). Germline trimming cut 5 bases from V and 1 base from J; bases unmatched to any gene: 17.